Each of the 5 T cell receptor beta chains below was sequenced from the same sample in a study of PD-1 blockade in classical Hodgkin lymphoma. Time point meaning: cycle 4 day 1 (C4D1), after more than 5 weeks of nivolumab. Following autologous stem cell transplantation, relapse occurred in every patient, and exposure to brentuximab vedotin varied. Produced via immunoSEQ multiplex PCR; TCRdb's table is partial and in-frame only. The data contain fewer than 55,000 clones, 80% of them singletons. The sequencing here drew on peripheral blood mononuclear cells (PBMCs), taken before the fourth cycle of nivolumab. The receptors stem from a human donor with classical Hodgkin lymphoma.

The gene calls are TRBV7-9 and TRBJ1-1; 9 bases are a match to TRBD1. The length of the CDR3 is 15 residues. V shed 3 bases and J 1 base; nucleotides not matched to a gene: 3. The V gene's germline CDR1 is SEHNR and CDR2 FQNEAQ (reference sequence). CDR3 nucleotides: TGTGCCAGCAGCTTCCTGACAGGGGGGAACACTGAAGCTTTCTTT. The encoded protein is CASSFLTGGNTEAFF.

The chain recombines TRBV5-1 with TRBJ2-2; no clear D. The CDR3 loop spans 13 amino acids. V was shortened by 0 bases and J by 6 bases, with 6 bases between the two germline ends. CDR1 SGHRS and CDR2 YFSETQ come from the germline V gene. The CDR3 sequence is CASSLGMSGELFF. DNA for the CDR3: TGCGCCAGCAGCTTGGGCATGTCCGGGGAGCTGTTTTTT.

The chain combines TRBV5-6 with TRBJ1-3; the D is unclear. Germline V gene data show CDR1 as SGHDT and CDR2 as YYEEEE. The CDR3 spans 13 residues. Between the trimmed V and J ends, which lost 4 bases and 4 bases, there was a span of 9 bases. The CDR3 DNA is TGTGCCAGCAGCACCGGCCCCGGAAACACCATATATTTT. Protein sequence: CASSTGPGNTIYF. The variable domain in full, with the rest retrieved from reference TRBV5-6 and TRBJ1-3, is DAGVTQSPTHLIKTRGQQVTLRCSPKSGHDTVSWYQQALGQGPQFIFQYYEEEERQRGNFPDRFSGHQFPNYSSELNVNALLLGDSALYLCASSTGPGNTIYFGEGSWLTVV.

V and J are TRBV7-9 and TRBJ1-1; 7 bases line up with TRBD1. J lost 5 bases, V lost 5 bases, and 5 bases had no gene match. Germline V lookup: CDR1 SEHNR, CDR2 FQNEAQ (reference sequence). There are 13 residues in the CDR3. The CDR3 spells CASSDRAGTEAFF. As DNA, the CDR3 is TGTGCCAGCAGCGACAGGGCGGGAACTGAAGCTTTCTTT.

This chain uses TRBV19 with TRBJ1-3, with D tentatively TRBD1 (6 bases). Germline loops: CDR1 LNHDA, CDR2 SQIVND (reference sequence). There are 15 residues in the CDR3. V was trimmed by 3 bases and J by 0 bases, leaving 9 bases between them. The CDR3 here is CASSISDSSGNTIYF. CDR3 nucleotides: TGTGCCAGTAGTATCTCGGACAGCTCTGGAAACACCATATATTTT. Drawing the rest from reference TRBV19 and TRBJ1-3, the complete variable domain is DGGITQSPKYLFRKEGQNVTLSCEQNLNHDAMYWYRQDPGQGLRLIYYSQIVNDFQKGDIAEGYSVSREKKESFPLTVTSAQKNPTAFYLCASSISDSSGNTIYFGEGSWLTVV.